The TCR beta chain described here comes from a study of T cell responses to AZD1222 COVID-19 vaccine. The protocol was immunoSEQ multiplex PCR, while the TCRdb copy is restricted to in-frame clones and leaves out a portion. Of some 170,000 clones listed, approximately 93% are singletons. Germline V gives CDR1 SGHVS, CDR2 FNYEAQ. The V end lost 5 bases, the J end lost 5 bases, and 12 bases lay between the germline ends. CDR3 length: 13 amino acids. The clonotype originates from an adult in good health. The chain couples TRBV7-6 to TRBJ1-2, with a weak D call TRBD1 (5 bases). This sample comprised peripheral blood, obtained on day 0 of AZD1222 vaccination. CDR3 bases: TGTGCCAGCAGCGAGGGACCTGATTATGGCTACACCTTC. Amino acid sequence: CASSEGPDYGYTF.